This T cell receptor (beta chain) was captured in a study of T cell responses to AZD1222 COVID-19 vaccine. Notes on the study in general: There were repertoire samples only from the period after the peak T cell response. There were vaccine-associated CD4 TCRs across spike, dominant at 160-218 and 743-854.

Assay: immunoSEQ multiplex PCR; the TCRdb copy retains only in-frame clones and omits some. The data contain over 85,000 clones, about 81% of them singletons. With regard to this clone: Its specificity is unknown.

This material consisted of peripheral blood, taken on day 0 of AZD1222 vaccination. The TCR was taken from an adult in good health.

CDR3 bases: TGTGCCAGTAGTATCCCCCCCTATTATCAGCCCCAGCATTTT. Translating it yields CASSIPPYYQPQHF. This sequence joins TRBV19 and TRBJ1-5, with D unresolved. CDR1 is LNHDA, CDR2 SQIVND, per germline (reference sequence). The V and J ends lost 3 bases and 5 bases respectively, with 11 bases between them. The CDR3 runs 14 residues.